Listed below are T cell receptor beta chains from one sample, sequenced in a study of blood T cell repertoires in COVID-19. TCRdb's copy holds only in-frame clones and misses some; the assay was immunoSEQ multiplex PCR. The table has around 20,000 clones, 70% to 90% seen once. The sequenced sample was peripheral blood. Receptors originate from a human donor with active COVID-19. The donor label of this sample is uncertain. CDR3s include the opening cysteine and the closing phenylalanine or tryptophan. A D gene is named only where the DNA matches it firmly. The listing skips clone size in some rows; elsewhere it reads once, few, many or a size class.

V: TRBV7-9; D: TRBD2; J: TRBJ2-3; size: -; CDR3: CASSPVLAGTDTQYF; DNA: TGTGCCAGCAGCCCCGTACTAGCGGGGACAGATACGCAGTATTTT
V: TRBV7-6; D: TRBD1; J: TRBJ2-1; size: -; CDR3: CASSLTGGADNEQFF; DNA: TGTGCCAGCAGCTTAACAGGGGGCGCGGATAATGAGCAGTTCTTC
V: TRBV2; D: TRBD2; J: TRBJ2-3; size: once; CDR3: CASTSGSGTSGPGTDTQYF; DNA: TGTGCCAGCACCTCGGGGTCCGGGACTAGCGGGCCTGGGACAGATACGCAGTATTTT
V: TRBV5-1; D: -; J: TRBJ1-2; size: -; CDR3: CASSPGSGDGSYGYTF; DNA: TGCGCCAGCAGCCCCGGGTCAGGGGATGGTAGCTATGGCTACACCTTC
V: TRBV7-2; D: -; J: TRBJ2-1; size: -; CDR3: CASSLDRVGNEQFF; DNA: TGTGCCAGCAGCTTAGACAGGGTCGGTAATGAGCAGTTCTTC
V: TRBV4-1; D: TRBD1; J: TRBJ1-2; size: -; CDR3: CASSRQMTGNYGYTF; DNA: TGCGCCAGCAGCCGTCAAATGACAGGGAACTATGGCTACACCTTC
V: TRBV4-2; D: TRBD1; J: TRBJ2-2; size: -; CDR3: CASSPGTGWTGELFF; DNA: TGTGCCAGCAGCCCTGGGACAGGGTGGACCGGGGAGCTGTTTTTT
V: TRBV4-3; D: -; J: TRBJ1-1; size: -; CDR3: CASSQDRSRDAFF; DNA: TGCGCCAGCAGCCAAGATAGGAGCAGGGATGCTTTCTTT
V: TRBV2; D: -; J: TRBJ1-1; size: -; CDR3: CASREGTMNTEAFF; DNA: TGTGCCAGCAGGGAGGGGACCATGAACACTGAAGCTTTCTTT
V: TRBV27; D: -; J: TRBJ2-1; size: -; CDR3: CASSPPRAGNEQFF; DNA: TGTGCCAGCAGTCCCCCTAGAGCTGGCAATGAGCAGTTCTTC
V: TRBV28; D: -; J: TRBJ2-3; size: -; CDR3: CASSLGGGTDTQYF; DNA: TGTGCCAGCAGTTTGGGCGGGGGCACAGATACGCAGTATTTT
V: TRBV3-1/TRBV3-2; D: -; J: TRBJ1-1; size: -; CDR3: CASSQDGGPGTEAFF; DNA: TGTGCCAGCAGCCAAGACGGGGGGCCGGGCACTGAAGCTTTCTTT
V: TRBV6-6; D: TRBD1; J: TRBJ2-7; size: few; CDR3: CATRDRHYEQYF; DNA: TGTGCCACCCGGGACAGGCACTACGAGCAGTACTTC
V: TRBV21-1; D: -; J: TRBJ2-3; size: -; CDR3: CASNPTVIDTQYF; DNA: TGTGCCAGCAACCCCACTGTGATAGATACGCAGTATTTT
V: TRBV5-1; D: -; J: TRBJ2-1; size: -; CDR3: CASSSRMDEQFF; DNA: TGCGCCAGCAGCTCCAGAATGGATGAGCAGTTCTTC
V: TRBV23-1; D: TRBD1; J: TRBJ1-2; size: -; CDR3: CASSRQGGYGYTF; DNA: TGCGCCAGCAGCCGACAGGGAGGCTATGGCTACACCTTC
V: TRBV29-1; D: -; J: TRBJ1-1; size: -; CDR3: CSVGELNTEAFF; DNA: TGCAGCGTTGGGGAGCTGAACACTGAAGCTTTCTTT
V: TRBV28; D: -; J: TRBJ2-1; size: -; CDR3: CASSLESGEQFF; DNA: TGTGCCAGCAGTTTGGAATCAGGGGAGCAGTTCTTC
V: TRBV12-3/TRBV12-4; D: -; J: TRBJ2-7; size: -; CDR3: CASSFGKHYEQYF; DNA: TGTGCCAGCAGTTTTGGCAAACACTACGAGCAGTACTTC
V: TRBV10-3; D: -; J: TRBJ2-3; size: -; CDR3: CAISVTNRGDTQYF; DNA: TGTGCCATCAGTGTGACCAACCGGGGGGATACGCAGTATTTT
V: TRBV19; D: -; J: TRBJ1-1; size: -; CDR3: CASSFSGSTEAFF; DNA: TGTGCCAGTAGTTTTTCAGGGTCCACTGAAGCTTTCTTT
V: TRBV5-1; D: -; J: TRBJ1-1; size: -; CDR3: CASSLFFDKLNTEAFF; DNA: TGCGCCAGCAGCTTGTTTTTTGACAAGTTGAACACTGAAGCTTTCTTT
V: TRBV18; D: TRBD1; J: TRBJ2-7; size: -; CDR3: CASSSRTGIHEQYF; DNA: TGTGCCAGCTCATCTCGGACAGGGATACACGAGCAGTACTTC
V: TRBV10-3; D: -; J: TRBJ2-3; size: -; CDR3: CAISDRDAQYF; DNA: TGTGCCATCAGTGACCGGGATGCGCAGTATTTT
V: TRBV30; D: -; J: TRBJ1-1; size: -; CDR3: CALRGLYPTEAFF; DNA: TGTGCCTTGAGGGGACTTTATCCCACTGAAGCTTTCTTT
V: TRBV11-3; D: TRBD2; J: TRBJ2-5; size: -; CDR3: CASSQWLRGETQYF; DNA: TGTGCCAGCAGCCAGTGGTTGCGGGGGGAGACCCAGTACTTC
V: TRBV19; D: -; J: TRBJ1-3; size: -; CDR3: CASSNTGRNNIYF; DNA: TGTGCCAGTAGTAACACGGGAAGGAATAACATATATTTT
V: TRBV5-1; D: -; J: TRBJ1-1; size: -; CDR3: CASSLGTNTEAFF; DNA: TGCGCCAGCAGCTTGGGGACAAACACTGAAGCTTTCTTT
V: TRBV5-1; D: -; J: TRBJ1-4; size: -; CDR3: CASSLQDNEKLFF; DNA: TGCGCCAGCAGCCTACAGGATAATGAAAAACTGTTTTTT
V: TRBV3-1/TRBV3-2; D: -; J: TRBJ2-1; size: -; CDR3: CASSDFYTNEQFF; DNA: TGTGCCAGCAGCGATTTTTACACCAATGAGCAGTTCTTC
V: TRBV5-4; D: TRBD2; J: TRBJ2-3; size: -; CDR3: CASSLGPAGTRYF; DNA: TGTGCCAGCAGCTTAGGGCCGGCCGGGACTAGGTATTTT
V: TRBV7-7; D: TRBD2; J: TRBJ2-3; size: -; CDR3: CASSLGTIRTDTQYF; DNA: TGTGCTAGCAGCCTCGGGACTATTCGCACAGATACGCAGTATTTT
V: TRBV27; D: TRBD1; J: TRBJ1-1; size: -; CDR3: CASSATGGIGAFF; DNA: TGTGCCAGCAGTGCGACAGGGGGCATCGGAGCTTTCTTT
V: TRBV10-3; D: TRBD2; J: TRBJ2-7; size: -; CDR3: CAIKASGGPSSYEQYF; DNA: TGTGCCATCAAAGCTAGCGGGGGGCCGAGCTCCTACGAGCAGTACTTC
V: TRBV2; D: -; J: TRBJ2-7; size: -; CDR3: CASTLAEWSGEQYF; DNA: TGTGCCAGCACCTTAGCGGAGTGGTCGGGGGAGCAGTACTTC
V: TRBV13; D: TRBD1; J: TRBJ2-7; size: -; CDR3: CASSLARQGPYEQYF; DNA: TGTGCCAGCAGCTTAGCCAGACAGGGACCTTACGAGCAGTACTTC
V: TRBV3-1/TRBV3-2; D: -; J: TRBJ1-1; size: -; CDR3: CASSQRHRDTEAFF; DNA: TGTGCCAGCAGCCAGCGTCACAGGGACACTGAAGCTTTCTTT
V: TRBV28; D: -; J: TRBJ2-4; size: -; CDR3: CASSPLAGQMLAKNIQYF; DNA: TGTGCCAGCAGTCCCCTCGCCGGACAAATGCTAGCCAAAAACATTCAGTACTTC
V: TRBV11-2; D: TRBD1; J: TRBJ1-4; size: -; CDR3: CASSLGGGREKLFF; DNA: TGTGCCAGCAGCTTAGGAGGGGGCCGTGAAAAACTGTTTTTT
V: TRBV7-2; D: TRBD1; J: TRBJ2-5; size: -; CDR3: CASSRAGQGRETQYF; DNA: TGTGCCAGCAGCCGGGCGGGACAGGGACGCGAGACCCAGTACTTC
V: TRBV7-3; D: TRBD1; J: TRBJ1-2; size: few; CDR3: CASSLRTPGQGYGYTF; DNA: TGTGCCAGCAGCTTAAGGACACCGGGACAGGGTTATGGCTACACCTTC
V: TRBV7-9; D: -; J: TRBJ2-1; size: -; CDR3: CASSLALGGIGADEQFF; DNA: TGTGCCAGCAGCTTAGCCCTAGGCGGGATAGGAGCGGATGAGCAGTTCTTC
V: TRBV4-3; D: -; J: TRBJ2-7; size: once; CDR3: CASSQGGVFASEQYF; DNA: TGCGCCAGCAGCCAAGGCGGGGTGTTTGCATCCGAGCAGTACTTC
V: TRBV6-1; D: -; J: TRBJ1-4; size: -; CDR3: CASSEASGVEKLFF; DNA: TGTGCCAGCAGTGAAGCGTCGGGGGTAGAAAAACTGTTTTTT
V: TRBV12-3/TRBV12-4; D: -; J: TRBJ1-4; size: -; CDR3: CASSYIGWEKLFF; DNA: TGTGCCAGCAGTTACATTGGTTGGGAAAAACTGTTTTTT
V: TRBV19; D: -; J: TRBJ2-2; size: -; CDR3: CASSKQAGGELFF; DNA: TGTGCCAGTAGTAAGCAGGCTGGCGGGGAGCTGTTTTTT
V: TRBV28; D: -; J: TRBJ2-5; size: -; CDR3: CASRPTDYQETQYF; DNA: TGTGCCAGCAGGCCTACGGACTACCAAGAGACCCAGTACTTC
V: TRBV5-6; D: -; J: TRBJ2-5; size: -; CDR3: CASSLPHIETQYF; DNA: TGTGCCAGCAGCTTGCCACATATCGAGACCCAGTACTTC
V: TRBV25-1; D: -; J: TRBJ1-1; size: -; CDR3: CASSGKGDTEAFF; DNA: TGTGCCAGCAGCGGGAAGGGGGACACTGAAGCTTTCTTT